The 17 T cell receptor beta chains given below trace back to one sample, sequenced in a study of STAT5B mutations in CD4+ large granular lymphocyte leukemia. Produced via immunoSEQ multiplex PCR; TCRdb's table is partial and in-frame only. Among about 26,000 clones listed, 78% were seen once. Sequenced input: CD4+ T cells from blood buffy coats. Receptors were obtained from a human donor in good health.

This rearrangement joins TRBV5-5 to TRBJ1-5; no definite D call. Trimming took 1 base from V and 5 from J, leaving 7 bases between them. The germline CDR1 and CDR2 sequences are SGHKS and YYEKEE (reference sequence). The length of the CDR3 is 13 residues. In DNA form, the CDR3 reads TGTGCCAGCAGCTTGCTGGGAGATCAGCCCCAGCATTTT. It translates to CASSLLGDQPQHF.

This chain connects TRBV27 to TRBJ1-1; 9 bases agree with TRBD1. Germline V lookup: CDR1 MNHEY, CDR2 SMNVEV (reference sequence). V lost 6 bases and J lost 5; bases outside the gene matches: 10. CDR3 length: 15 residues. CDR3 DNA sequence: TGTGCCAGCAGGAAGGACGGGACAGGGAGAACTGAAGCTTTCTTT. Translation gives CASRKDGTGRTEAFF.

The chain recombines TRBV6-5 with TRBJ2-5; possibly TRBD2 for D (7 bases). Germline loops: CDR1 MNHEY, CDR2 SVGAGI. The germline V and J ends were trimmed by 7 bases and 2 bases, with 17 bases remaining between them. The CDR3 contains 15 residues. The CDR3 nucleotides read TGTGCCAGCATGGTTTCGCGGGGGCCTCAAGAGACCCAGTACTTC. This codes for CASMVSRGPQETQYF.

The chain uses TRBV27 and TRBJ2-5; D not certain. The CDR3 runs 16 residues. Germline V gene lookup returns CDR1 MNHEY and CDR2 SMNVEV (reference sequence). Trimming took off 0 bases at V and 4 bases at J, with 15 bases between the two ends. The CDR3 nucleotides are TGTGCCAGCAGTTTATCGGGCCTCATGGAGAGAGAGACCCAGTACTTC. Protein sequence: CASSLSGLMERETQYF.

This clone has a handful of counts. This chain links TRBV2 with TRBJ1-5, with D perhaps matching TRBD1 (5 bases). Germline CDR1 SNHLY, CDR2 FYNNEI. V was trimmed by 6 bases and J by 5 bases, leaving 14 bases between them. The CDR3 is 14 amino acids. The CDR3 sequence is CASRGTREDQPQHF. In DNA form, the CDR3 reads TGTGCCAGCAGGGGGACCAGGGAGGATCAGCCCCAGCATTTT.

This rearrangement joins TRBV7-8 to TRBJ2-7; TRBD1 matches 7 bases. This CDR3 contains 18 residues. Germline V CDR1 and CDR2: SGHVS, FQNEAQ. The V segment lost 4 bases and the J segment 6 bases; nucleotides outside the gene matches: 21. The CDR3 spells CASSSSDRVSPGRGEQYF. DNA for the CDR3: TGTGCCAGCAGCTCCTCCGACAGGGTGTCCCCGGGCAGGGGCGAGCAGTACTTC.

On this clone itself: In the same sample, other DNA sequences code for this CDR3. This chain uses TRBV5-8 with TRBJ2-7; no definite D call. Trimming shortened V by 4 bases and J by 2 bases, and 4 bases separated the two germline ends. Looked up from germline, CDR1 is SGHTS and CDR2 is YDEGEE. The CDR3 has 11 residues. CDR3 sequence reads: CASSLAYEQYV. The CDR3, as DNA: TGTGCCAGCAGCCTCGCCTACGAGCAGTACGTC.

The chain joins TRBV5-1 to TRBJ1-2; D is possibly TRBD1 (6 bases). Germline V gene sequence: CDR1 SGHRS, CDR2 YFSETQ. The length of the CDR3 is 14 residues. Trimming took off 3 bases at V and 1 base at J, with 10 bases between the two ends. The CDR3 sequence is CASSSEQGNYGYTF. CDR3 DNA: TGCGCCAGCAGCTCGGAACAGGGTAACTATGGCTACACCTTC.

This sequence joins TRBV6-1 and TRBJ2-7; tentatively, D is TRBD1 (6 bases). CDR3 length equals 12 residues. Germline loops: CDR1 MNHNS, CDR2 SASEGT. Trimming shortened V by 1 base and J by 12 bases, and 13 bases separated the two germline ends. The CDR3 bases are TGTGCCAGCAGTGAAGGGGGGCCCAAGTGGTACTTC. This translates into CASSEGGPKWYF.

This sequence joins TRBV6-6 and TRBJ1-2; D call uncertain. This CDR3 is built from 12 residues. Germline values: CDR1 MNHNY, CDR2 SVGAGI (reference sequence). The ends were cut back, 6 bases at V and 8 bases at J, with 13 bases in the middle. In DNA form, the CDR3 reads TGTGCCAGCAGACCGACCTCGTCGGGCTACACCTTC. Translating it yields CASRPTSSGYTF.

J is TRBJ1-2 and V is TRBV5-6; 9 bases fit TRBD1. V lost 2 bases to trimming and J lost 4 bases; unmatched junction nucleotides: 3. The CDR3 is 14 residues long. CDR1 SGHDT and CDR2 YYEEEE come from the germline V gene. The CDR3 nucleotides are TGTGCCAGCAGCTTCGGACAGGGGTTCTATGGCTACACCTTC. Encoded protein: CASSFGQGFYGYTF.

V usage is TRBV2 and J usage is TRBJ1-3, with a weak D call TRBD1 (5 bases). Germline CDR1 SNHLY, CDR2 FYNNEI. The CDR3 extends over 13 amino acids. Trimming removed 3 bases from V and 4 bases from J, with 7 bases in between. The CDR3, as DNA: TGTGCCAGCAGTGAGCAGGGAGGAAACACCATATATTTT. Protein product: CASSEQGGNTIYF. The variable domain in full, completed from reference TRBV2 and TRBJ1-3, reads EPEVTQTPSHQVTQMGQEVILRCVPISNHLYFYWYRQILGQKVEFLVSFYNNEISEKSEIFDDQFSVERPDGSNFTLKIRSTKLEDSAMYFCASSEQGGNTIYFGEGSWLTVV.

This chain links TRBV5-1 with TRBJ1-1, with D unclear. The CDR3 covers 14 residues. CDR1 SGHRS and CDR2 YFSETQ come from the germline V gene. V was pared by 5 bases and J by 0 bases, with 11 bases between. The CDR3 loop reads CASRSGRMNTEAFF. DNA for the CDR3: TGCGCCAGCAGGAGCGGCAGGATGAACACTGAAGCTTTCTTT.

The J gene is TRBJ1-5, the V gene TRBV29-1; a possible D gene is TRBD1 (6 bases). The ends were cut back, 4 bases at V and 10 bases at J, with 17 bases in the middle. The length of the CDR3 is 13 residues. The germline CDR1 and CDR2 sequences are SQVTM and ANQGSEA. In DNA, the CDR3 is TGCAGCGTTGGACAGGTGGGAGTAGGTCCCCAGCATTTT. Translating it yields CSVGQVGVGPQHF. Full variable domain (missing parts from reference TRBV29-1 and TRBJ1-5): SAVISQKPSRDICQRGTSLTIQCQVDSQVTMMFWYRQQPGQSLTLIATANQGSEATYESGFVIDKFPISRPNLTFSTLTVSNMSPEDSSIYLCSVGQVGVGPQHFGDGTRLSIL.

In this sample, this clone turned up a few times. The J gene is TRBJ2-2, the V gene TRBV18; D gene unclear. The CDR3 has 14 amino acids. CDR1 is KGHSH, CDR2 LQKENI, per germline. With 0 bases removed from V and 5 bases from J, the gap between germline ends came to 7 bases. The CDR3 is CASSPPMNTGELFF. The CDR3 nucleotides read TGTGCCAGCTCACCACCGATGAATACCGGGGAGCTGTTTTTT.

This clone was recorded only once. The chain uses TRBV10-3 and TRBJ2-7; D assignment may be TRBD1 or TRBD2 (6 bases each). There are 14 residues in the CDR3. CDR1 and CDR2 (germline): ENHRY, SYGVKD. Trimming took off 0 bases at V and 5 bases at J, with 11 bases between the two ends. CDR3 sequence (DNA): TGTGCCATCAGTGAGTCCGGGGGCGTACACGAGCAGTACGTC. Amino acids: CAISESGGVHEQYV.

The chain links TRBV5-3 to TRBJ1-2, with 7 bases that match TRBD1. TRBV5-3 is placed among ORFs of uncertain function. The CDR3 has 14 amino acids. The trim removed 4 bases at V and 7 bases at J, leaving 10 bases unmatched. CDR3 amino acids: CARSQPLRQGGYTF. DNA of the CDR3: TGTGCCAGAAGCCAGCCCCTTCGACAGGGTGGCTACACCTTC.